Below, 3 T cell receptor beta chains from the same sample are listed, as sequenced in a study of neurological immune-mediated disorders. TCRdb passed the 5' RACE reads through MiXCR, listing each CDR3 protein once. The data contain more than 50,000 distinct CDR3 sequences, 7% to 9% of them singletons. Time point reported: longitudinal time-point 3. The sequenced material came from PBMCs. These receptors originate from a woman between 40 and 55 years old in good health.

There are many counts of this clonotype. The DNA for the CDR3 is TGTGCCAGCATCGATGGGACAGACCAAGAGACCCAGTACTTC. Encoded protein: CASIDGTDQETQYF. The gene calls are TRBV12-3 or TRBV12-4 and TRBJ2-5; the match to TRBD1 covers 7 bases. The CDR3 consists of 14 residues. Germline trimming cut 7 bases from V and 0 bases from J; bases unmatched to any gene: 5.

DNA for the CDR3: TGTGCCAGCAGGGAAGGACGGATAAAGCCTAGGTCTTTCTTT. It translates to CASREGRIKPRSFF. The chain couples TRBV6-2 or TRBV6-3 to TRBJ1-1, with D hard to call. Trimming took off 6 bases at V and 12 bases at J, with 23 bases between the two ends. Germline V gene lookup returns CDR1 MNHEY and CDR2 SVGEGT. This CDR3 comprises 14 residues.

This clonotype was recorded at least ten times. The chain carries TRBV9 and TRBJ2-4; 7 nucleotides align to TRBD1. After removal of 1 base from V and 6 bases from J, the junction contained 4 bases not matched to a gene. This CDR3 contains 14 residues. Germline V CDR1 and CDR2: SGDLS, YYNGEE. The CDR3 nucleotides are TGTGCCAGCAGCGTATCGGCAGGGGGAAACATTCAGTACTTC. Its translation is CASSVSAGGNIQYF.